This note documents a single T cell receptor (beta chain) sequence. Its antigen is undetermined. V was shortened by 4 bases and J by 2 bases, with 8 bases between the two germline ends. Germline V gives CDR1 SGHAT, CDR2 FQNNGV. The CDR3 spans 13 residues. The sample belongs to a study of T cell responses to AZD1222 COVID-19 vaccine. Study-wide results and caveats: Just 5 to 7 AZD1222 recipients were seropositive at baseline. Along spike, vaccine-associated CD4 TCRs were found throughout, with dominance at 160-218 and 743-854.

Assay: immunoSEQ multiplex PCR; the TCRdb copy retains only in-frame clones and omits some. The sample shows 100,000 to 150,000 clones, 80% to 90% of them seen only once. This TCR derives from an adult in good health. The starting material was peripheral blood, obtained on day 0 of AZD1222 vaccination. This sequence joins TRBV11-2 and TRBJ2-5; tentatively, D is TRBD1 (5 bases). For the CDR3, the DNA is TGTGCCAGCAGCTCGACAGAACAAGAGACCCAGTACTTC. It encodes CASSSTEQETQYF.